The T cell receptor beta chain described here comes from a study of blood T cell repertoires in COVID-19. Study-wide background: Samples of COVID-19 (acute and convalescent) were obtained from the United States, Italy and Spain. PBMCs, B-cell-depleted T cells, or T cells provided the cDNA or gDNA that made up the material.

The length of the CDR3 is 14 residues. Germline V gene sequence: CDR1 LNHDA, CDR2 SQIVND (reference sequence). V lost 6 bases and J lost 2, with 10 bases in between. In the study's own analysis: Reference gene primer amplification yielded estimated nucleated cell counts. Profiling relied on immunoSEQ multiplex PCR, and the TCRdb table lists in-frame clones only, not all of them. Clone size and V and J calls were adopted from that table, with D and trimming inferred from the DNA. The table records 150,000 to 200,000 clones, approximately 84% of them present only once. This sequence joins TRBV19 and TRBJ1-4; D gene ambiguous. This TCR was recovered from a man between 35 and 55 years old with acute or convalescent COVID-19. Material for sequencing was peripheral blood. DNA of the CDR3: TGTGCCAGTAGGATGGGAGGGACTAATGAAAAACTGTTTTTT. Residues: CASRMGGTNEKLFF.